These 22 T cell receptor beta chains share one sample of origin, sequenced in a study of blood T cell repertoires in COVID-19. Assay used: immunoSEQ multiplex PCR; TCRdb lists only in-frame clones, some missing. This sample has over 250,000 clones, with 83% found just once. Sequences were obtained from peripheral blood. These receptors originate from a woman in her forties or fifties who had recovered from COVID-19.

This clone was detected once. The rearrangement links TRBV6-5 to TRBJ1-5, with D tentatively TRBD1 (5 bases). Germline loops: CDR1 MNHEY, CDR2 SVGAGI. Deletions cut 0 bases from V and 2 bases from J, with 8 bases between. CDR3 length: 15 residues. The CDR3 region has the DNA TGTGCCAGCAGTTACTCGAAAGGGGGCAATCAGCCCCAGCATTTT. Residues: CASSYSKGGNQPQHF.

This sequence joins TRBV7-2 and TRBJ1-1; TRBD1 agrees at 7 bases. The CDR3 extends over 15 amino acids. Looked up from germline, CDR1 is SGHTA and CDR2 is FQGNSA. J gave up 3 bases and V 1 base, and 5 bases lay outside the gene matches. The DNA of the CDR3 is TGTGCCAGCAGCTTAGAGACAGGGAGGCACACTGAAGCTTTCTTT. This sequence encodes CASSLETGRHTEAFF.

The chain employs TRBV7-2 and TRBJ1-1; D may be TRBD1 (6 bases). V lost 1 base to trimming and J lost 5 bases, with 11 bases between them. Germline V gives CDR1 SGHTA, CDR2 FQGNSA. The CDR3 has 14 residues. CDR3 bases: TGTGCCAGCAGCTTAGTACAGGGTGGTACTGAAGCTTTCTTT. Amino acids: CASSLVQGGTEAFF.

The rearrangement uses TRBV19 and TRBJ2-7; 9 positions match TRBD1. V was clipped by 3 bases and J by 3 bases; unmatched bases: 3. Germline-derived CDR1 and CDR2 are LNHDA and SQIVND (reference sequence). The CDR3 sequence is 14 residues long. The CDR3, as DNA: TGTGCCAGTAGTATGGGACAGGGATTCTACGAGCAGTACTTC. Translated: CASSMGQGFYEQYF.

CDR3: CASSEAQGGGYTF. The CDR3 DNA follows: TGTGCCAGCAGTGAAGCGCAGGGGGGTGGCTACACCTTC. This chain connects TRBV2 to TRBJ1-2, with 7 nucleotides matching TRBD1. Germline assignment: CDR1 SNHLY and CDR2 FYNNEI. The CDR3 covers 13 residues. The V gene end was trimmed by 0 bases and the J gene end by 7 bases; junction bases not matched to a gene: 2.

DNA of the CDR3: TGTGCCAGCACATCACCGGGACAGGGTACCACTGAAGCTTTCTTT. Its translation is CASTSPGQGTTEAFF. The rearrangement joins TRBV28 to TRBJ1-1, with 9 bases lining up with TRBD1. The germline V gene has CDR1 MDHEN and CDR2 SYDVKM. The length of the CDR3 is 15 residues. V was clipped by 7 bases and J by 4 bases; unmatched bases: 10.

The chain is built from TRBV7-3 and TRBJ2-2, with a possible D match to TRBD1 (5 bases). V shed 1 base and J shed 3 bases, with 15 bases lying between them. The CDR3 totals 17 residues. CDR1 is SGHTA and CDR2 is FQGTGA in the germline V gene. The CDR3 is CASSLIGRVADTGELFF. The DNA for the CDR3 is TGTGCCAGCAGCTTAATAGGCAGGGTGGCGGACACCGGGGAGCTGTTTTTT.

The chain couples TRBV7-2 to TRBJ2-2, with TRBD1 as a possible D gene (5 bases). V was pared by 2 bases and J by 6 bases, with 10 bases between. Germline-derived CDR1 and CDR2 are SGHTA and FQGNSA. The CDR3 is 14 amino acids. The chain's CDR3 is CASSLIRGSGELFF. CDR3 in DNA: TGTGCCAGCAGCTTAATAAGGGGATCCGGGGAGCTGTTTTTT.

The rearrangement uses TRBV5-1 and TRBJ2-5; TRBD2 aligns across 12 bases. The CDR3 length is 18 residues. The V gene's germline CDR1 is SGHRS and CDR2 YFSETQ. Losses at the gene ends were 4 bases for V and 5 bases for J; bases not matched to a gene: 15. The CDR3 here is CASSETPSGGVEEETQYF. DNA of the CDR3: TGCGCCAGCAGCGAGACTCCTAGCGGGGGGGTTGAGGAGGAGACCCAGTACTTC.

Here the CDR3 reads CASSLTPGGYGYTF. CDR3 nucleotides: TGTGCCAGCAGCTTAACTCCGGGCGGGTATGGCTACACCTTC. This chain joins TRBV7-9 and TRBJ1-2; D is uncertain. The CDR3 covers 14 residues. V dropped 2 bases and J dropped 5 bases, with 12 bases sitting between them. CDR1 and CDR2 from the germline V gene are SEHNR and FQNEAQ (reference sequence).

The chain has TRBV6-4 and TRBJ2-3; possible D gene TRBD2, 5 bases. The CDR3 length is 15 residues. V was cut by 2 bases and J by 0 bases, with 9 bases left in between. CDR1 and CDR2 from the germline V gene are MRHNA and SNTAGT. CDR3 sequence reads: CASSDASSSTDTQYF. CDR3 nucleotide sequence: TGTGCCAGCAGTGACGCTAGCAGCAGCACAGATACGCAGTATTTT.

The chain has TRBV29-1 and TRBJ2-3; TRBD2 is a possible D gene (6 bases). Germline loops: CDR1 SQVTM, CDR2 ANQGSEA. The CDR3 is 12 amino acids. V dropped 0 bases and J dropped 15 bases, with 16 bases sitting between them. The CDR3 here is CSVEDGGTSEYF. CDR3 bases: TGCAGCGTTGAAGATGGCGGGACCTCCGAATATTTT.

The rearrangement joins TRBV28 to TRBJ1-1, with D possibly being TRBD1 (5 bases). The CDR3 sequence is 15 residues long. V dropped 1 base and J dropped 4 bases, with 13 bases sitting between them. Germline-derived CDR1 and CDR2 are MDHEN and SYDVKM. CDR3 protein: CASSLFAAGPTEAFF. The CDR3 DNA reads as TGTGCCAGCAGTTTATTCGCGGCGGGGCCCACTGAAGCTTTCTTT.

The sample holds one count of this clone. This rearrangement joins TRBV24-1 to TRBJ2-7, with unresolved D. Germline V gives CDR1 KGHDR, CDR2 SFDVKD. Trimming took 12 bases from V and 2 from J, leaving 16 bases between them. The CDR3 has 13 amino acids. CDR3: CAAATSPTYEQYF. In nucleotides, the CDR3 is TGTGCCGCCGCTACTTCCCCGACCTACGAGCAGTACTTC.

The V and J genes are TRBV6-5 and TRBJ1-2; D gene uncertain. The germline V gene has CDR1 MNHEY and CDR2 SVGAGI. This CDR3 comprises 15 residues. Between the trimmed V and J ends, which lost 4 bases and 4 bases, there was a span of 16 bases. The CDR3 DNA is TGTGCCAGCAGTTCCTCGGGTCGGGCGGGCTATGGCTACACCTTC. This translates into CASSSSGRAGYGYTF.

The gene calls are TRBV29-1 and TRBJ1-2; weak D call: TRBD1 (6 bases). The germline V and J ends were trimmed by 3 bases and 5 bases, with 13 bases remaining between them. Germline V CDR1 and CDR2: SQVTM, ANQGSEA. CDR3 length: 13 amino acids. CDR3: CSVEAQGNYGYTF. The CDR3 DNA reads TGCAGCGTTGAGGCGCAGGGGAATTATGGCTACACCTTC.

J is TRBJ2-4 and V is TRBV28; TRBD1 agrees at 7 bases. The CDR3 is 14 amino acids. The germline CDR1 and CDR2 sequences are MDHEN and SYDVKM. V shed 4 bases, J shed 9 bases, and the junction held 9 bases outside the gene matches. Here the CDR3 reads CASSSPDRLAIQYF. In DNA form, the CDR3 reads TGTGCCAGCAGTTCCCCGGACAGGCTCGCCATTCAGTACTTC.

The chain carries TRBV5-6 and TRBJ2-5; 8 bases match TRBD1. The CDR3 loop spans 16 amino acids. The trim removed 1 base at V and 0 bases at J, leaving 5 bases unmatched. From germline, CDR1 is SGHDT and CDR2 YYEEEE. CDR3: CASSLRQGTYQETQYF. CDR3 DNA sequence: TGTGCCAGCAGCTTGCGACAGGGGACGTACCAAGAGACCCAGTACTTC.

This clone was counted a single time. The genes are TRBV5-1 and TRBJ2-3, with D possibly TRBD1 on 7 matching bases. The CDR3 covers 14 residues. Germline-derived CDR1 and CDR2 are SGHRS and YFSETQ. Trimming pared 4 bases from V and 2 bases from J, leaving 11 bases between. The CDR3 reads CASSRGTDTDTQYF. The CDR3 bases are TGCGCCAGCAGCCGCGGGACAGACACAGATACGCAGTATTTT.

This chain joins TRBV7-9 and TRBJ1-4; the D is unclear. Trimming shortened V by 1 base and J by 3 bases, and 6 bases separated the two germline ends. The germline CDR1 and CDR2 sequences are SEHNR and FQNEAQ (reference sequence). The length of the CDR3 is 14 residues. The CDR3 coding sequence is TGTGCCAGCAGCTTAGTACCAGCTAATGAAAAACTGTTTTTT. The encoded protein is CASSLVPANEKLFF.

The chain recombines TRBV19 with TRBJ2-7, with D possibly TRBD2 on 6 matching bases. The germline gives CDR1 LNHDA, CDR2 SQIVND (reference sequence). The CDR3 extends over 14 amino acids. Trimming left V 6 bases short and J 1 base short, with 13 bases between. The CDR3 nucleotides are TGTGCCAGTAGGCGCGGGGCGACTTCCTACGAGCAGTACTTC. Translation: CASRRGATSYEQYF.

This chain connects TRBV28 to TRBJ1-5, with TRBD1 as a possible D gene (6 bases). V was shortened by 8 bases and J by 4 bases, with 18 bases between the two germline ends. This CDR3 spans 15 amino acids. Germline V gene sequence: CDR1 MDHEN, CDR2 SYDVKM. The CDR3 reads CASGQGGLSNQPQHF. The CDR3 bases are TGTGCCAGCGGACAAGGGGGATTGAGTAATCAGCCCCAGCATTTT.